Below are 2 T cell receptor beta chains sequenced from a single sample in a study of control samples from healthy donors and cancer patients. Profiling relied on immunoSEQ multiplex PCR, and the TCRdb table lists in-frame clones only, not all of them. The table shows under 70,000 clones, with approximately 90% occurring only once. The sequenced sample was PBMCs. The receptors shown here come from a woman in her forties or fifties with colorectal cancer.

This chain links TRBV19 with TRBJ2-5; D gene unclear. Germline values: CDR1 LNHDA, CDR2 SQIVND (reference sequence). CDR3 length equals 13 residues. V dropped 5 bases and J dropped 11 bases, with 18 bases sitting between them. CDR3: CASSHGGSQSQYF. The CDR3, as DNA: TGTGCCAGTAGTCATGGTGGTAGCCAGTCACAGTACTTC. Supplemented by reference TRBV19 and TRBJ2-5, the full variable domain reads DGGITQSPKYLFRKEGQNVTLSCEQNLNHDAMYWYRQDPGQGLRLIYYSQIVNDFQKGDIAEGYSVSREKKESFPLTVTSAQKNPTAFYLCASSHGGSQSQYFGPGTRLLVL.

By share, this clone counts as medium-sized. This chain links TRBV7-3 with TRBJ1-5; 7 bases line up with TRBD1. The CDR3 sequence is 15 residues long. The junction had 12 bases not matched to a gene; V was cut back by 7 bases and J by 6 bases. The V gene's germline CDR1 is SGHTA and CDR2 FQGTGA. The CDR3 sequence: CASKDGGGAGQPQHF. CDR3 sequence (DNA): TGTGCCAGCAAGGATGGAGGGGGCGCGGGTCAGCCCCAGCATTTT.